This T cell receptor (beta chain) is from a study of blood T cells in healthy people across ages. Study-wide points: The study found more naive CD4+ cells and higher diversity in long-lived than aged donors.

V dropped 4 bases and J dropped 9; count of bases not matched to a gene: 13. This CDR3 has 15 residues. CDR1 SGDLS and CDR2 YYNGEE come from the germline V gene. Isolation recovered at least 6 million PBMCs from every sample. Sample-barcoded 5' priming and a J-beta primer mix drove a second PCR of 7 to 11 cycles. The template-switch adaptor, which had 12 random nucleotides, put a tag on each cDNA molecule. TCRdb passed the 5' RACE reads through MiXCR, listing each CDR3 protein once. The data hold about 780,000 distinct CDR3 sequences, with less than 60% observed a single time. About this clonotype: Its antigen is as yet unknown.

The sequencing input was blood. The rearrangement uses TRBV9 and TRBJ2-1, with TRBD2 identical over 7 bases. The sequence derives from a man aged 80 or over in good health. The DNA for the CDR3 is TGTGCCAGCAGCCCCCTGACGGGGGGTCTCAGTGAGCAGTTCTTC. Amino acid sequence: CASSPLTGGLSEQFF.